What follows are 21 T cell receptor beta chains derived from one specimen sequenced in a study of long-term antiretroviral therapy in people with HIV. The run of the v3.0 immunoSEQ assay was at survey level. This table comes from immunoSEQ multiplex PCR, and its TCRdb copy is limited to in-frame clones, with some not included. Among tens of thousands of clones listed, about 88% were seen once. The sequences come from unsorted PBMCs, collected 2 years after starting antiretroviral therapy. These receptor sequences come from a man aged 50-59 years with HIV.

This clone has just one count. The chain couples TRBV11-3 to TRBJ1-4; D unresolved. CDR1 and CDR2 from the germline V gene are SGHNT and YENEEA. Trimming pared 3 bases from V and 5 bases from J, leaving 7 bases between. This CDR3 region has 13 residues. The DNA of the CDR3 is TGTGCCAGCAGCTTTGGCCGAAATGAAAAACTGTTTTTT. Its translation: CASSFGRNEKLFF.

This clone was observed a few times. This chain links TRBV27 with TRBJ2-7; TRBD1 agrees at 8 bases. CDR1 is MNHEY and CDR2 is SMNVEV in the germline V gene (reference sequence). V lost 6 bases and J lost 6; bases outside the gene matches: 7. The CDR3 has 13 amino acids. The CDR3 nucleotides are TGTGCCAGCAGCTTGAGACAGGGGCTCGAGCAGTACTTC. Translated, it gives CASSLRQGLEQYF.

This chain joins TRBV28 and TRBJ2-7; D not certain. Germline V gene data show CDR1 as MDHEN and CDR2 as SYDVKM. The CDR3 covers 15 residues. The germline V and J ends were trimmed by 4 bases and 0 bases, with 13 bases remaining between them. The CDR3 region has the DNA TGTGCCAGCAGTTCCCCCAGCTTAAGCTCCTACGAGCAGTACTTC. Translation: CASSSPSLSSYEQYF.

The chain couples TRBV7-2 to TRBJ2-5, with 9 bases that match TRBD2. The CDR3 covers 16 residues. Trimming cost V 1 base and J 6 bases; bases outside gene matches: 9. The germline V gene has CDR1 SGHTA and CDR2 FQGNSA. CDR3 DNA sequence: TGTGCCAGCAGCTTAGGAGGGGCCAGCGGGGGGAAGACCCAGTACTTC. It translates to CASSLGGASGGKTQYF.

The chain uses TRBV25-1 and TRBJ2-7; perhaps TRBD2 as D (5 bases). The CDR3 length is 12 residues. Trimming stripped 6 bases from V and 2 bases from J, with 8 bases between. Germline CDR1 reads MGHDK; CDR2 reads SYGVNS. CDR3 sequence (DNA): TGTGCCAGCAGCGGGGAAACCTACGAGCAGTACTTC. Its translation: CASSGETYEQYF.

This clone was seen more than once but under ten times. V and J are TRBV11-3 and TRBJ1-2; 8 nucleotides align to TRBD1. The J segment lost 4 bases and the V segment lost 5 bases, leaving 6 bases of the junction unmatched. The V gene's germline CDR1 is SGHNT and CDR2 YENEEA. The CDR3 extends over 14 amino acids. CDR3 sequence reads: CASSMSTGAYGYTF. DNA of the CDR3: TGTGCCAGCAGCATGTCGACAGGGGCCTATGGCTACACCTTC.

The rearrangement joins TRBV5-1 to TRBJ2-5; 9 bases fit TRBD2. The CDR3 is 13 amino acids. The J segment lost 5 bases and the V segment lost 5 bases, leaving 4 bases of the junction unmatched. Germline lookup yields CDR1 SGHRS and CDR2 YFSETQ. CDR3 residues: CASSSSGRETQYF. The CDR3 nucleotides are TGCGCCAGCAGTTCCAGCGGGAGGGAGACCCAGTACTTC. The full variable domain, rest sourced from reference TRBV5-1 and TRBJ2-5, is KAGVTQTPRYLIKTRGQQVTLSCSPISGHRSVSWYQQTPGQGLQFLFEYFSETQRNKGNFPGRFSGRQFSNSRSEMNVSTLELGDSALYLCASSSSGRETQYFGPGTRLLVL.

A few counts support this clone. This rearrangement joins TRBV6-5 to TRBJ1-2; 8 nucleotides align to TRBD1. Germline lookup yields CDR1 MNHEY and CDR2 SVGAGI. The CDR3 consists of 15 residues. V trimming: 0 bases; J trimming: 5 bases; junction bases outside the gene matches: 5. The CDR3 loop reads CASSYSSDRGYGYTF. The CDR3 DNA sequence: TGTGCCAGCAGTTACTCGAGCGACAGGGGATATGGCTACACCTTC.

The chain joins TRBV7-8 to TRBJ2-1, with 10 positions matching TRBD1. This CDR3 contains 17 residues. V dropped 1 base and J dropped 1; count of bases not matched to a gene: 4. CDR1 is SGHVS, CDR2 FQNEAQ, per germline. CDR3 nucleotides: TGTGCCAGCAGCTTAGACCGGGACAGGGGATCCTACAATGAGCAGTTCTTC. Translation gives CASSLDRDRGSYNEQFF.

The table lists this clone with a few counts. The junction differs from germline at one of its ends, possibly a read error. The genes are TRBV7-7 and TRBJ1-5; D perhaps matches TRBD1 (6 bases). CDR3 size: 18 residues. CDR1 is SSHAT and CDR2 is FNYEAQ in the germline V gene (reference sequence). The CDR3 here is CASRRGGGCGVSNQPQHF. CDR3 in DNA: TGTGCTAGCAGGCGGGGTGGGGGCTGTGGTGTCAGCAATCAGCCCCAGCATTTT.

The V call is TRBV5-1, the J call TRBJ2-7, with TRBD1 matching 7 bases. Germline CDR1 SGHRS, CDR2 YFSETQ. The CDR3 runs 14 residues. V lost 4 bases and J lost 3; bases outside the gene matches: 7. The CDR3 sequence: CASSPRTGFYEQYF. CDR3 bases: TGCGCCAGCAGCCCGCGGACAGGCTTCTACGAGCAGTACTTC.

The V gene is TRBV18, the J gene TRBJ2-5; D not resolved. CDR3 length: 12 residues. V shed 3 bases and J shed 6 bases, with 8 bases lying between them. Germline V CDR1 and CDR2: KGHSH, LQKENI. The CDR3 protein is CASSPPLQTQYF. The CDR3 coding sequence is TGTGCCAGCTCACCGCCCCTCCAGACCCAGTACTTC.

The chain employs TRBV6-5 and TRBJ2-1; no definite D call. The germline CDR1 and CDR2 sequences are MNHEY and SVGAGI. The germline V and J ends were trimmed by 5 bases and 12 bases, with 17 bases remaining between them. The CDR3 covers 13 residues. CDR3 protein: CASSPPDTSGQFF. For the CDR3, the DNA is TGTGCCAGCAGTCCCCCGGATACTTCGGGGCAGTTCTTC.

As for this clone: The junction does not match germline at one end; this may be a read error. The sample holds other DNA sequences that translate to the same CDR3. The rearrangement uses TRBV5-6 and TRBJ2-6; TRBD1 might be the D (5 bases). The CDR3 is 16 residues long. CDR1 and CDR2 (germline): SGHDT, YYEEEE. The CDR3 sequence is CASSPPWSSGANVLTF. CDR3 bases: TGTGCCAGCAGCCCCCCCTGGAGCTCTGGGGCCAATGTCCTGACTTTC.

The rearrangement uses TRBV19 and TRBJ1-5; no clear D. The CDR3 is made up of 14 amino acids. The germline gives CDR1 LNHDA, CDR2 SQIVND (reference sequence). V was trimmed by 3 bases and J by 3 bases, leaving 9 bases between them. The CDR3 sequence is CASSIGGANQPQHF. The CDR3 DNA sequence: TGTGCCAGTAGTATTGGAGGCGCCAATCAGCCCCAGCATTTT.

This clone was seen a few times. The gene calls are TRBV2 and TRBJ1-1, with D unresolved. The CDR3 covers 11 residues. Trimming pared 6 bases from V and 11 bases from J, leaving 13 bases between. Per the germline V gene, CDR1 is SNHLY and CDR2 is FYNNEI. CDR3: CASRAAPWAFF. The DNA of the CDR3 is TGTGCCAGCAGGGCGGCCCCTTGGGCTTTCTTT.

The J gene is TRBJ1-1, the V gene TRBV5-6, with TRBD1 as a possible D gene (6 bases). V lost 2 bases, J lost 5 bases, and 10 bases lay in between. The CDR3 is made up of 13 amino acids. The germline V gene has CDR1 SGHDT and CDR2 YYEEEE. The CDR3, as DNA: TGTGCCAGCAGCTTCCCAGGGGATACTGAAGCTTTCTTT. Translation gives CASSFPGDTEAFF. The variable domain in full, completed from reference TRBV5-6 and TRBJ1-1, reads DAGVTQSPTHLIKTRGQQVTLRCSPKSGHDTVSWYQQALGQGPQFIFQYYEEEERQRGNFPDRFSGHQFPNYSSELNVNALLLGDSALYLCASSFPGDTEAFFGQGTRLTVV.

This chain uses TRBV27 with TRBJ1-2, with 8 nucleotides matching TRBD1. Germline CDR1 and CDR2: MNHEY and SMNVEV (reference sequence). Germline trimming cut 4 bases from V and 4 bases from J; bases unmatched to any gene: 14. The CDR3 runs 17 residues. CDR3: CASSSQPRDRRLYGYTF. The CDR3 region has the DNA TGTGCCAGCAGTTCACAACCCCGGGACAGGCGACTCTATGGCTACACCTTC.

V gene TRBV2 combines with J gene TRBJ2-2; D gene uncertain. V lost 8 bases, J lost 6 bases, and 4 bases lay in between. This CDR3 is built from 10 residues. Germline-derived CDR1 and CDR2 are SNHLY and FYNNEI. In DNA form, the CDR3 reads TGTGCCAGCGGGCCCGGGGAGCTGTTTTTT. Translated: CASGPGELFF. The whole variable domain, remainder taken from reference TRBV2 and TRBJ2-2, is EPEVTQTPSHQVTQMGQEVILRCVPISNHLYFYWYRQILGQKVEFLVSFYNNEISEKSEIFDDQFSVERPDGSNFTLKIRSTKLEDSAMYFCASGPGELFFGEGSRLTVL.

This clone has a handful of counts. The V call is TRBV14, the J call TRBJ1-1; D gene ambiguous. Trimming removed 4 bases at V and 6 bases at J, with 12 bases between. Germline V gene sequence: CDR1 SGHDN, CDR2 FVKESK. This CDR3 comprises 13 residues. As DNA, the CDR3 is TGTGCCAGCAGCCCAGGCCCTCGGGCTGAAGCTTTCTTT. It encodes CASSPGPRAEAFF.

J is TRBJ2-7 and V is TRBV7-2; 7 positions match TRBD2. CDR1 is SGHTA and CDR2 is FQGNSA in the germline V gene. The CDR3 sequence is 15 residues long. V shed 2 bases, J shed 7 bases, and the junction held 11 bases outside the gene matches. For the CDR3, the DNA is TGTGCCAGCAGCTTAACTAGATCCCCCGGGGGGGAGCAGTACTTC. Translation gives CASSLTRSPGGEQYF.